This T cell receptor beta chain appears in the sequencing data of a study of blood T cell repertoires in COVID-19. Study as a whole: Acute and convalescent COVID-19 specimens originated in the United States, Italy and Spain. Nucleic acid was either cDNA or gDNA, and it came from T cells, B-cell-depleted T cells, or PBMCs.

Authors' methods: The assay estimated nucleated cells by amplifying reference gene primers. Sequenced by immunoSEQ multiplex PCR; TCRdb stores in-frame clones only, minus some. V and J calls and clone size come straight from that table; D and trimming were deduced from the DNA. The sample contains 200,000 or so clones, 88% of which appear only once. The CDR3 has 20 residues. The sequencing input was peripheral blood. The TCR was taken from a man aged 65 to 79 with acute or convalescent COVID-19. The V and J genes are TRBV12-2 and TRBJ2-5; the table's D gene call, TRBD1, was not cross checked with the DNA. TRBV12-2 is deemed a pseudogene. CDR3 DNA sequence: TGTGCAAGTCGCCCCTTACCGCAACAGGGTAAGGAGGCTGGCGAGGAGACCCAGTACTTC. Translating gives CASRPLPQQGKEAGEETQYF.